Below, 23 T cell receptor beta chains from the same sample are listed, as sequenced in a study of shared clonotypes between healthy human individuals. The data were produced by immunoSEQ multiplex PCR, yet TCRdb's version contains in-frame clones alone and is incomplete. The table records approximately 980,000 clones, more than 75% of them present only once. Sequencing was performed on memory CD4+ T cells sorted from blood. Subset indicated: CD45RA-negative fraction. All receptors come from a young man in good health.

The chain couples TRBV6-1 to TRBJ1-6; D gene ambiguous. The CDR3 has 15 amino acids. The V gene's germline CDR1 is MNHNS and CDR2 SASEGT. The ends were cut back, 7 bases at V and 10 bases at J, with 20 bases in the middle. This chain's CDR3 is CASKMGTTWASPLHF. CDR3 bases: TGTGCCAGCAAAATGGGCACTACCTGGGCGTCACCCCTCCACTTT.

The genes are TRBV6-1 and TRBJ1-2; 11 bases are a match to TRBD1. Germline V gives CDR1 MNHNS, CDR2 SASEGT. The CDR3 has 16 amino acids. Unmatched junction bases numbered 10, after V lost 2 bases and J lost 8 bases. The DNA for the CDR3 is TGTGCCAGCAGTGAAACCCTTTTGGACAGGGGGCTCGGCTACACCTTC. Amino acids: CASSETLLDRGLGYTF.

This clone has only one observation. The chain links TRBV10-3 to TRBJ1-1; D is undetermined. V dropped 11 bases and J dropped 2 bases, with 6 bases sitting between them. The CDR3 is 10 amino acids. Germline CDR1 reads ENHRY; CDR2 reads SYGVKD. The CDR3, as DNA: TGTGCCGGGAGAAACACTGAAGCTTTCTTT. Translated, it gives CAGRNTEAFF.

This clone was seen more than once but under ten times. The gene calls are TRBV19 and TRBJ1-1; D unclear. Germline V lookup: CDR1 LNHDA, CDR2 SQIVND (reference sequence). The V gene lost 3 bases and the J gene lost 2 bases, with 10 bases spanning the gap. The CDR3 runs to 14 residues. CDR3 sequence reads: CASSMARFNTEAFF. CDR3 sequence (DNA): TGTGCCAGTAGTATGGCTCGGTTCAACACTGAAGCTTTCTTT.

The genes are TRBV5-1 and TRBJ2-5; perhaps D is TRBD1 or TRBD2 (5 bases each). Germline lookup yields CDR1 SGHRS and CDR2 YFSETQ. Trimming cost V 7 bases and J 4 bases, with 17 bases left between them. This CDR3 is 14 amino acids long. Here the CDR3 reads CASAGPGLSETQYF. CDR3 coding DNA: TGCGCCAGCGCGGGTCCAGGGCTTTCAGAGACCCAGTACTTC.

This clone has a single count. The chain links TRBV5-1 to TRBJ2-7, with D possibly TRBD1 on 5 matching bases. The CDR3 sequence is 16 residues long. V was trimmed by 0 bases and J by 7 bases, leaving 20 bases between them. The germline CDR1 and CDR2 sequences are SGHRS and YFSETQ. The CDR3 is CASSLAQGPHPGEQYF. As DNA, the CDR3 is TGCGCCAGCAGCTTGGCCCAGGGTCCCCATCCCGGGGAGCAGTACTTC.

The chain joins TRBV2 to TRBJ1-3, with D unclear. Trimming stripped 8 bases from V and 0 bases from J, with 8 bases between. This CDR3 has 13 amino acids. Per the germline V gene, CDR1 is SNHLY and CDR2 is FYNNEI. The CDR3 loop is CASGRISGNTIYF. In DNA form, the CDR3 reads TGTGCCAGCGGACGGATCTCTGGAAACACCATATATTTT.

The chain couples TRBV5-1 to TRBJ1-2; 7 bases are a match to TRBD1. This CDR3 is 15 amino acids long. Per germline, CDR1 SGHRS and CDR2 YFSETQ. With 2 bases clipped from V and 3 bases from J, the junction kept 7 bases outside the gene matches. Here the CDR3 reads CASSFSGTAHYGYTF. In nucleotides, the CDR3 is TGCGCCAGCAGCTTCTCCGGGACAGCCCACTATGGCTACACCTTC. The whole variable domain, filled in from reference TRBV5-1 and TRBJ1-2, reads KAGVTQTPRYLIKTRGQQVTLSCSPISGHRSVSWYQQTPGQGLQFLFEYFSETQRNKGNFPGRFSGRQFSNSRSEMNVSTLELGDSALYLCASSFSGTAHYGYTFGSGTRLTVV.

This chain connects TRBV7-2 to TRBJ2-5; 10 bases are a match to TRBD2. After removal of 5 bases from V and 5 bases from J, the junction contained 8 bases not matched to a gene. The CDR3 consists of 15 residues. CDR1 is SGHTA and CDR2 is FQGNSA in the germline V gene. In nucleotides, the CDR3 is TGTGCCAGCAGCCCTGGAGCGGGAGGGAGGGAGACCCAGTACTTC. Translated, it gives CASSPGAGGRETQYF.

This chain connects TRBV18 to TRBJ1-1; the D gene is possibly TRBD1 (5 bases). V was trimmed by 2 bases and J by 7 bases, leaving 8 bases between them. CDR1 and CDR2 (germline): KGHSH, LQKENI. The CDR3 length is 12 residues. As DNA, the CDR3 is TGTGCCAGCTCACCAAGGGGTGGTGAAGCTTTCTTT. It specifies CASSPRGGEAFF.

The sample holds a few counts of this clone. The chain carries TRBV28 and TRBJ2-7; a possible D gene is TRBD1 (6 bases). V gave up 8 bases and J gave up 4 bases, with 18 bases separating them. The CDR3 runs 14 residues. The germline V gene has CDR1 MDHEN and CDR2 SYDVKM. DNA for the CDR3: TGTGCCAGCTTCCAGAAGGGGACACGATACGAGCAGTACTTC. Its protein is CASFQKGTRYEQYF.

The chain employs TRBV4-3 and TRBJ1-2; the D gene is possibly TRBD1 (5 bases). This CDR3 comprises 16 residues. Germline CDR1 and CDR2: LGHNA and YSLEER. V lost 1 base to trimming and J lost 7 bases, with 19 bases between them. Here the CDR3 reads CASSQGSRVGESGYTF. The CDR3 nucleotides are TGCGCCAGCAGCCAAGGTTCCCGGGTAGGGGAAAGTGGCTACACCTTC.

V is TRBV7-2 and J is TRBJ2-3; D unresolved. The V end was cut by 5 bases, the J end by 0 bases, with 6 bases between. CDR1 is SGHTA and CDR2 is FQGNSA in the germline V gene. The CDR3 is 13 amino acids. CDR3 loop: CASSATSTDTQYF. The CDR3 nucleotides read TGTGCCAGCAGCGCCACTAGCACAGATACGCAGTATTTT. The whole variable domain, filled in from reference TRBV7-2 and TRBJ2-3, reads GAGVSQSPSNKVTEKGKDVELRCDPISGHTALYWYRQSLGQGLEFLIYFQGNSAPDKSGLPSDRFSAERTGGSVSTLTIQRTQQEDSAVYLCASSATSTDTQYFGPGTRLTVL.

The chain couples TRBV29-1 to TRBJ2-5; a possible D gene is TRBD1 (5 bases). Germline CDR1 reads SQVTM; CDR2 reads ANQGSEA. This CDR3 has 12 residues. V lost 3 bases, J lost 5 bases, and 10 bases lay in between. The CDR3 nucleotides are TGCAGCGTTGATAGGGGTGTGGAGACCCAGTACTTC. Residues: CSVDRGVETQYF.

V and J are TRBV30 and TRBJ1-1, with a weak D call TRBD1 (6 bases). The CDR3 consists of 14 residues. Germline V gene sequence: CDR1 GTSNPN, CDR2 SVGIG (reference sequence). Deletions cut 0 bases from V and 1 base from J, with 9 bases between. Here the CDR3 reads CAWSVQGRNTEAFF. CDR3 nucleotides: TGTGCCTGGAGTGTTCAGGGGAGGAACACTGAAGCTTTCTTT.

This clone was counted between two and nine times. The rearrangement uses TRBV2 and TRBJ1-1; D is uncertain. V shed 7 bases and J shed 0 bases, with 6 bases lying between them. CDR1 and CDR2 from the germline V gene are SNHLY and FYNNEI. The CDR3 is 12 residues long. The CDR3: CASNLMNTEAFF. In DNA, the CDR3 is TGTGCCAGCAACCTCATGAACACTGAAGCTTTCTTT. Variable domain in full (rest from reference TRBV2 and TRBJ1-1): EPEVTQTPSHQVTQMGQEVILRCVPISNHLYFYWYRQILGQKVEFLVSFYNNEISEKSEIFDDQFSVERPDGSNFTLKIRSTKLEDSAMYFCASNLMNTEAFFGQGTRLTVV.

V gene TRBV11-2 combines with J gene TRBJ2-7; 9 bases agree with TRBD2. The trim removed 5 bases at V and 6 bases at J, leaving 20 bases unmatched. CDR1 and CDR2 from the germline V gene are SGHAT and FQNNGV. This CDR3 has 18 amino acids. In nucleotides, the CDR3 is TGTGCCAGCAGCCCACAAACACCGGGACTAGCAGCGGTTCGCGAGCAGTACTTC. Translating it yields CASSPQTPGLAAVREQYF.

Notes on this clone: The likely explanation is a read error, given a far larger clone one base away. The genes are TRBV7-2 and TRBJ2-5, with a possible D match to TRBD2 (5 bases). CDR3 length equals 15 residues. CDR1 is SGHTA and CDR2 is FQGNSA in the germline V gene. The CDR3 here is CASGLAYGIQETQYF. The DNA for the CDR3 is TGTGCCAGCGGCTTAGCGTACGGAATCCAAGAGACCCAGTACTTC.

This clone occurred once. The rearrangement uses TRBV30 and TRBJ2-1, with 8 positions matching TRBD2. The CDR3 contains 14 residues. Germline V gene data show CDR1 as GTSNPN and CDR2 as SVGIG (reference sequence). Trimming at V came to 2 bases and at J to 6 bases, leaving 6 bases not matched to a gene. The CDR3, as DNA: TGTGCCTGGAGTCTCCGGGGGGGCGTCAATGAGCAGTTCTTC. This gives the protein CAWSLRGGVNEQFF.

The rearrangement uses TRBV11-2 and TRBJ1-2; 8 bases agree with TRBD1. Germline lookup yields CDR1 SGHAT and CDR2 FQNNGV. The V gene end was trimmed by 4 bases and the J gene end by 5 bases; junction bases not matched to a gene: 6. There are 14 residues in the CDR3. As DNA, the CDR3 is TGTGCCAGCAGCTCCGGGACAGGAATATATGGCTACACCTTC. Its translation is CASSSGTGIYGYTF.

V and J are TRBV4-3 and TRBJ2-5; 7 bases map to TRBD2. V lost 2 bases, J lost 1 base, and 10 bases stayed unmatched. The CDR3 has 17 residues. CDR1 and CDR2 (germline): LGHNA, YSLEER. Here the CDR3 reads CASSQISAGVRQETQYF. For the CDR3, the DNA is TGCGCCAGCAGCCAAATCTCCGCGGGAGTCCGCCAAGAGACCCAGTACTTC.

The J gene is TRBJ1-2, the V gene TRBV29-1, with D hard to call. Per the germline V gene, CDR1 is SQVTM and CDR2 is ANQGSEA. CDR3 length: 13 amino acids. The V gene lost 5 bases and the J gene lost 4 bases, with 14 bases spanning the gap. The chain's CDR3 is CSVSDGPFYGYTF. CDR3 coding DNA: TGCAGCGTTTCGGACGGTCCGTTCTATGGCTACACCTTC.

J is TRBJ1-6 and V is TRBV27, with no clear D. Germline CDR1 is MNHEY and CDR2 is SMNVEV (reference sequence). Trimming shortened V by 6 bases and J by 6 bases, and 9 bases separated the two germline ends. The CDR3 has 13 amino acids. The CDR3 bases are TGTGCCAGCAGCGGGTCTTTTAATTCACCCCTCCACTTT. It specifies CASSGSFNSPLHF.